This TCR beta chain comes out of a study of T cell responses to AZD1222 COVID-19 vaccine. In this sample, this clone turned up once. This table comes from immunoSEQ multiplex PCR, and its TCRdb copy is limited to in-frame clones, with some not included. The sample has about 130,000 clones; roughly 92% are singletons. Looked up from germline, CDR1 is SGHNT and CDR2 is YENEEA. This CDR3 region has 16 residues. The V gene end was trimmed by 5 bases and the J gene end by 5 bases; junction bases not matched to a gene: 11. The V gene is TRBV11-3, the J gene TRBJ2-5; 10 bases line up with TRBD2. Specimen: peripheral blood, collected 28 days after the second AZD1222 dose. The receptor was derived from an adult who received the AZD1222 COVID-19 vaccine. The CDR3 nucleotides read TGTGCCAGCAGCCCGAGCGGGGGGGCGTCGGGTGAGACCCAGTACTTC. Translating it yields CASSPSGGASGETQYF.